Sequencing of this T cell receptor (beta chain) was carried out in a study of patients and donors after allogeneic stem cell transplantation (dated by TCRdb to the early 2020s). The method behind the library was RT-PCR. The run used a NextSeq 550. Clones were called with MiXCR by TCRdb after fastp trimmed the public reads at Q25, and only in-frame beta chains were retained. Rows with a matching CDR3 protein are joined into one entry that keeps the most common DNA and genes. The sample yields 98,000 or so distinct CDR3 sequences; around 38% were counted once. The ten largest clones represent around 27% of the sample. Regarding this clonotype: It lacks a known antigen. Nothing much larger sits one base from this clone, and base qualities are not available.

V is pared back by 2 bases and J by 0 bases, with 9 bases lying between the germline termini. From the cysteine up to the phenylalanine, the CDR3 has a length of 15 residues. The DNA shown is the 45-base CDR3, in frame from base 1. CDR1 and CDR2 (KGHSH, LQKENI) derive from the germline V gene. The sequence derives from a human donor who was either an allogeneic HSCT recipient or a stem cell or donor lymphocyte infusion donor (not recorded which). It is not recorded whose cells these are; they may come from a transplant donor. Sequencing input: blood, either unsorted or a sorted T cell fraction (not recorded which). Recombination linked TRBV18 to TRBJ2-3; the D gene lacks a confident call. The CDR3 loop reads CASSPWPGSTDTQYF. The nucleotide sequence is given as TGTGCCAGCTCACCATGGCCAGGTAGCACAGATACGCAGTATTTT.